These T cell receptor beta chains were read from a single sample in a study of Graves' ophthalmopathy and Graves' hyperthyroidism. TCRdb used MiXCR to reprocess the multiplex PCR reads, holding one entry per CDR3 protein. The sample lists approximately 380,000 distinct CDR3 sequences; about 21% were seen once. Sample: peripheral blood. The source of these receptors is a young woman with stable Graves' hyperthyroidism. Each CDR3 is given with its conserved first and last residue. Fields, in order: clone size, CDR3 length, D gene, J gene, V gene, CDR3 protein, CDR3 DNA. D genes are given only for firm matches. Only some rows state a clone size, as once, few, many or a class for expanded clones.

clone_size: many; cdr3_length: 13; d_call: -; j_call: TRBJ2-7; v_call: TRBV18; cdr3_aa: CASTQTQTYEQYF; cdr3_nt: TGTGCCAGCACTCAAACCCAGACATACGAGCAGTACTTC
clone_size: once; cdr3_length: 12; d_call: -; j_call: TRBJ2-7; v_call: TRBV13; cdr3_aa: CASSLALTEQYF; cdr3_nt: TGTGCCAGCAGCTTAGCCCTTACCGAGCAGTACTTC
clone_size: -; cdr3_length: 13; d_call: -; j_call: TRBJ2-7; v_call: TRBV6-1; cdr3_aa: CASSSTGNYEQYF; cdr3_nt: TGTGCCAGCAGCTCTACAGGGAACTACGAGCAGTACTTC
clone_size: -; cdr3_length: 14; d_call: -; j_call: TRBJ2-7; v_call: TRBV7-6; cdr3_aa: CASSLEVLSYEQYF; cdr3_nt: TGTGCCAGCAGCTTAGAGGTTCTCTCCTACGAGCAGTACTTC
clone_size: -; cdr3_length: 12; d_call: -; j_call: TRBJ1-1; v_call: TRBV7-2; cdr3_aa: CASSLAFTEAFF; cdr3_nt: TGTGCCAGCAGCTTGGCTTTCACTGAAGCTTTCTTT
clone_size: many; cdr3_length: 15; d_call: -; j_call: TRBJ1-1; v_call: TRBV18; cdr3_aa: CASSRTRDMNTEAFF; cdr3_nt: TGTGCCAGCTCACGAACACGGGACATGAACACTGAAGCTTTCTTT
clone_size: many; cdr3_length: 15; d_call: TRBD1; j_call: TRBJ2-4; v_call: TRBV4-3; cdr3_aa: CASSQTVGTALPQYF; cdr3_nt: TGCGCCAGCAGCCAAACTGTAGGGACAGCACTACCGCAGTACTTC
clone_size: -; cdr3_length: 13; d_call: -; j_call: TRBJ1-2; v_call: TRBV12-3/TRBV12-4; cdr3_aa: CASNSGGDYGYTF; cdr3_nt: TGTGCCAGCAACTCGGGGGGAGACTATGGCTACACCTTC
clone_size: many; cdr3_length: 13; d_call: TRBD2; j_call: TRBJ2-7; v_call: TRBV28; cdr3_aa: CASLRLADYEQYF; cdr3_nt: TGTGCCAGCTTGAGACTAGCGGATTACGAGCAGTACTTC
clone_size: many; cdr3_length: 14; d_call: -; j_call: TRBJ2-7; v_call: TRBV7-2; cdr3_aa: CASSFREPTYEQYF; cdr3_nt: TGTGCCAGCAGCTTCAGGGAGCCCACCTACGAGCAGTACTTC
clone_size: -; cdr3_length: 14; d_call: -; j_call: TRBJ1-2; v_call: TRBV25-1; cdr3_aa: CASSGLDVDDGYTF; cdr3_nt: TGTGCCAGCAGTGGACTAGATGTAGATGATGGCTACACCTTC
clone_size: many; cdr3_length: 12; d_call: -; j_call: TRBJ2-7; v_call: TRBV29-1; cdr3_aa: CSAAGQLYEQYF; cdr3_nt: TGCAGCGCCGCGGGACAGCTCTACGAGCAGTACTTC
clone_size: -; cdr3_length: 12; d_call: -; j_call: TRBJ1-2; v_call: TRBV6-1; cdr3_aa: CAPPGEKIGYTF; cdr3_nt: TGTGCCCCTCCAGGGGAAAAGATAGGCTACACCTTC
clone_size: few; cdr3_length: 12; d_call: -; j_call: TRBJ2-3; v_call: TRBV28; cdr3_aa: CASSFLSDTQYF; cdr3_nt: TGTGCCAGCAGTTTTTTATCAGATACGCAGTATTTT
clone_size: many; cdr3_length: 13; d_call: -; j_call: TRBJ2-5; v_call: TRBV7-2; cdr3_aa: CASSFYPRETQYF; cdr3_nt: TGTGCCAGCAGCTTTTATCCCCGAGAGACCCAGTACTTC
clone_size: many; cdr3_length: 13; d_call: -; j_call: TRBJ2-4; v_call: TRBV7-3; cdr3_aa: CASSLWEQDIQYF; cdr3_nt: TGTGCCAGCAGCTTATGGGAACAAGACATTCAGTACTTC
clone_size: many; cdr3_length: 15; d_call: TRBD1; j_call: TRBJ1-2; v_call: TRBV27; cdr3_aa: CASSLTTGGLNGYTF; cdr3_nt: TGTGCCAGCAGTCTAACTACAGGGGGCCTGAATGGCTACACCTTC
clone_size: many; cdr3_length: 13; d_call: TRBD2; j_call: TRBJ2-7; v_call: TRBV29-1; cdr3_aa: CSVAGLARLEQYF; cdr3_nt: TGCAGCGTTGCAGGACTAGCGAGGTTGGAGCAGTACTTC
clone_size: many; cdr3_length: 16; d_call: TRBD2; j_call: TRBJ2-7; v_call: TRBV11-2; cdr3_aa: CASSLDRRGGSLEQYF; cdr3_nt: TGTGCCAGCAGCTTAGATCGTCGGGGAGGGTCCCTAGAGCAGTACTTC
clone_size: many; cdr3_length: 17; d_call: TRBD1; j_call: TRBJ1-5; v_call: TRBV19; cdr3_aa: CASSMTGGTSSNQPQHF; cdr3_nt: TGTGCCAGTAGTATGACAGGGGGGACAAGTAGCAATCAGCCCCAGCATTTT
clone_size: -; cdr3_length: 14; d_call: -; j_call: TRBJ1-1; v_call: TRBV6-1; cdr3_aa: CASSKGRRDTEAFF; cdr3_nt: TGTGCCAGCAGTAAGGGGAGGCGGGACACTGAAGCTTTCTTT
clone_size: many; cdr3_length: 14; d_call: -; j_call: TRBJ1-5; v_call: TRBV25-1; cdr3_aa: CASSESGVVQPQHF; cdr3_nt: TGTGCCAGCAGTGAATCAGGGGTGGTTCAGCCCCAGCATTTT
clone_size: -; cdr3_length: 19; d_call: -; j_call: TRBJ2-6; v_call: TRBV6-2/TRBV6-3; cdr3_aa: CASSYSIQGWASGANVLTF; cdr3_nt: TGTGCCAGCAGTTACTCGATCCAGGGGTGGGCCTCTGGGGCCAACGTCCTGACTTTC
clone_size: many; cdr3_length: 13; d_call: -; j_call: TRBJ2-5; v_call: TRBV19; cdr3_aa: CASSPTGMETQYF; cdr3_nt: TGTGCCAGTAGTCCTACAGGGATGGAGACCCAGTACTTC
clone_size: many; cdr3_length: 13; d_call: -; j_call: TRBJ2-7; v_call: TRBV12-3/TRBV12-4; cdr3_aa: CASSFAHRNPQYF; cdr3_nt: TGTGCCAGCAGTTTTGCACACCGCAACCCGCAGTACTTC
clone_size: many; cdr3_length: 14; d_call: -; j_call: TRBJ2-7; v_call: TRBV29-1; cdr3_aa: CSVGRDRASYEQYF; cdr3_nt: TGCAGCGTTGGACGAGACAGAGCTTCCTACGAGCAGTACTTC
clone_size: few; cdr3_length: 15; d_call: -; j_call: TRBJ2-5; v_call: TRBV7-2; cdr3_aa: CASSLRAMDTETQYF; cdr3_nt: TGTGCCAGCAGCTTACGAGCGATGGACACGGAGACCCAGTACTTC
clone_size: -; cdr3_length: 16; d_call: TRBD2; j_call: TRBJ2-5; v_call: TRBV11-2; cdr3_aa: CASSPRTSGDQETQYF; cdr3_nt: TGTGCCAGCAGCCCCCGGACTAGCGGGGACCAAGAGACCCAGTACTTC
clone_size: once; cdr3_length: 15; d_call: -; j_call: TRBJ1-1; v_call: TRBV12-3/TRBV12-4; cdr3_aa: CASNFGLTVGTEAFF; cdr3_nt: TGTGCCAGCAACTTCGGGCTTACGGTAGGCACTGAAGCTTTCTTT
clone_size: few; cdr3_length: 18; d_call: -; j_call: TRBJ1-1; v_call: TRBV4-1; cdr3_aa: CASSHVLTGRNKEKEAFF; cdr3_nt: TGCGCCAGCAGCCATGTTCTGACGGGCCGGAACAAAGAAAAAGAAGCTTTCTTT
clone_size: few; cdr3_length: 16; d_call: TRBD1; j_call: TRBJ1-2; v_call: TRBV13; cdr3_aa: CASSPRGTGSLYGYTF; cdr3_nt: TGTGCCAGCAGCCCCAGGGGGACAGGGTCTCTCTATGGCTACACCTTC
clone_size: -; cdr3_length: 12; d_call: TRBD1; j_call: TRBJ1-3; v_call: TRBV12-3/TRBV12-4; cdr3_aa: CASSLDRGPIYF; cdr3_nt: TGTGCCAGCAGCTTGGACAGGGGGCCCATATATTTT
clone_size: -; cdr3_length: 15; d_call: TRBD1; j_call: TRBJ2-5; v_call: TRBV9; cdr3_aa: CASSVGGGPQETQYF; cdr3_nt: TGTGCCAGCAGCGTAGGAGGGGGCCCTCAAGAGACCCAGTACTTC
clone_size: many; cdr3_length: 12; d_call: TRBD1; j_call: TRBJ2-7; v_call: TRBV29-1; cdr3_aa: CSVVGQGWEQYF; cdr3_nt: TGCAGCGTTGTAGGACAGGGGTGGGAGCAGTACTTC
clone_size: -; cdr3_length: 15; d_call: -; j_call: TRBJ1-5; v_call: TRBV6-2/TRBV6-3; cdr3_aa: CASSSGQLGNQPQHF; cdr3_nt: TGTGCCAGCAGTTCAGGACAGTTGGGGAATCAGCCCCAGCATTTT
clone_size: -; cdr3_length: 11; d_call: -; j_call: TRBJ2-7; v_call: TRBV6-2/TRBV6-3; cdr3_aa: CASSYSNREYF; cdr3_nt: TGTGCCAGCAGTTACTCGAACCGGGAGTACTTC
clone_size: many; cdr3_length: 12; d_call: -; j_call: TRBJ2-7; v_call: TRBV7-2; cdr3_aa: CASSFGTAEQYF; cdr3_nt: TGTGCCAGCAGCTTTGGTACGGCCGAGCAGTACTTC
clone_size: few; cdr3_length: 12; d_call: -; j_call: TRBJ2-2; v_call: TRBV5-5; cdr3_aa: CASSPVTGELFF; cdr3_nt: TGTGCCAGCAGCCCGGTCACCGGGGAGCTGTTTTTT
clone_size: many; cdr3_length: 14; d_call: -; j_call: TRBJ2-2; v_call: TRBV6-1; cdr3_aa: CASEQVRNTGELFF; cdr3_nt: TGTGCCAGCGAGCAGGTCAGGAACACCGGGGAGCTGTTTTTT
clone_size: many; cdr3_length: 15; d_call: TRBD2; j_call: TRBJ2-5; v_call: TRBV20-1; cdr3_aa: CSARRTSGSWETQYF; cdr3_nt: TGCAGTGCTCGGCGGACTAGCGGGAGTTGGGAGACCCAGTACTTC
clone_size: few; cdr3_length: 13; d_call: -; j_call: TRBJ2-3; v_call: TRBV7-3; cdr3_aa: CASSSYSTDTQYF; cdr3_nt: TGTGCCAGCAGCTCCTACAGCACAGATACGCAGTATTTT
clone_size: many; cdr3_length: 14; d_call: -; j_call: TRBJ2-5; v_call: TRBV28; cdr3_aa: CASSLPRGGETQYF; cdr3_nt: TGTGCCAGCAGTTTACCCAGGGGTGGTGAGACCCAGTACTTC
clone_size: -; cdr3_length: 17; d_call: -; j_call: TRBJ1-2; v_call: TRBV28; cdr3_aa: CASSLRVMGGGNYGYTF; cdr3_nt: TGTGCCAGCAGTTTACGTGTAATGGGAGGGGGAAACTATGGCTACACCTTC
clone_size: many; cdr3_length: 14; d_call: -; j_call: TRBJ2-7; v_call: TRBV27; cdr3_aa: CASSSEGLNHEQYF; cdr3_nt: TGTGCCAGCAGTTCTGAGGGATTGAACCACGAGCAGTACTTC
clone_size: many; cdr3_length: 13; d_call: -; j_call: TRBJ2-5; v_call: TRBV10-3; cdr3_aa: CAISEGQKETQYF; cdr3_nt: TGTGCCATCAGTGAGGGTCAGAAAGAGACCCAGTACTTC
clone_size: many; cdr3_length: 13; d_call: -; j_call: TRBJ1-5; v_call: TRBV6-5; cdr3_aa: CASSYDGNQPQHF; cdr3_nt: TGTGCCAGCAGTTACGATGGGAATCAGCCCCAGCATTTT
clone_size: -; cdr3_length: 14; d_call: -; j_call: TRBJ2-7; v_call: TRBV3-1; cdr3_aa: CASSRITGVYEQYF; cdr3_nt: TGTGCCAGCAGCCGCATTACAGGTGTCTACGAGCAGTACTTC
clone_size: many; cdr3_length: 16; d_call: -; j_call: TRBJ1-1; v_call: TRBV29-1; cdr3_aa: CSVASRHNRVNTEAFF; cdr3_nt: TGCAGCGTTGCATCCCGTCATAACCGGGTGAACACTGAAGCTTTCTTT
clone_size: many; cdr3_length: 13; d_call: -; j_call: TRBJ1-6; v_call: TRBV7-4; cdr3_aa: CASSLEAAVALHF; cdr3_nt: TGTGCCAGCAGCTTAGAGGCCGCCGTGGCCCTCCACTTT
clone_size: many; cdr3_length: 18; d_call: TRBD2; j_call: TRBJ2-7; v_call: TRBV6-2/TRBV6-3; cdr3_aa: CASSHAFGTSGKIEEQYF; cdr3_nt: TGTGCCAGCAGCCACGCTTTCGGGACTAGCGGGAAGATAGAGGAGCAGTACTTC
clone_size: -; cdr3_length: 15; d_call: -; j_call: TRBJ1-2; v_call: TRBV6-1; cdr3_aa: CASSEPREFFYGYTF; cdr3_nt: TGTGCCAGCAGTGAACCCCGGGAGTTTTTCTATGGCTACACCTTC
clone_size: many; cdr3_length: 12; d_call: -; j_call: TRBJ2-7; v_call: TRBV29-1; cdr3_aa: CSVVLAAGEQYF; cdr3_nt: TGCAGCGTTGTGTTAGCTGCGGGTGAGCAGTACTTC
clone_size: many; cdr3_length: 14; d_call: -; j_call: TRBJ1-5; v_call: TRBV19; cdr3_aa: CASSIRGVSQPQHF; cdr3_nt: TGTGCCAGTAGTATACGGGGGGTTAGCCAGCCCCAGCATTTT
clone_size: many; cdr3_length: 16; d_call: -; j_call: TRBJ1-1; v_call: TRBV12-3/TRBV12-4; cdr3_aa: CASSPSTGTSNTEAFF; cdr3_nt: TGTGCCAGCAGTCCATCCACCGGGACATCAAACACTGAAGCTTTCTTT
clone_size: few; cdr3_length: 15; d_call: -; j_call: TRBJ1-2; v_call: TRBV6-2/TRBV6-3; cdr3_aa: CASSHHRDTTLGYTF; cdr3_nt: TGTGCCAGCAGCCACCACCGGGACACAACGCTTGGCTACACCTTC
clone_size: many; cdr3_length: 11; d_call: -; j_call: TRBJ2-7; v_call: TRBV6-9; cdr3_aa: CASMGPHEQYF; cdr3_nt: TGTGCCAGCATGGGTCCTCACGAGCAGTACTTC
clone_size: many; cdr3_length: 12; d_call: -; j_call: TRBJ2-5; v_call: TRBV29-1; cdr3_aa: CSVEVGQETQYF; cdr3_nt: TGCAGCGTTGAGGTTGGTCAAGAGACCCAGTACTTC
clone_size: many; cdr3_length: 15; d_call: TRBD1; j_call: TRBJ2-7; v_call: TRBV28; cdr3_aa: CASSLSGTALYEQYF; cdr3_nt: TGTGCCAGCAGTTTATCCGGGACAGCCCTCTACGAGCAGTACTTC
clone_size: many; cdr3_length: 15; d_call: -; j_call: TRBJ1-5; v_call: TRBV10-3; cdr3_aa: CAISEGGGFNQPQHF; cdr3_nt: TGTGCCATCAGCGAGGGGGGGGGTTTCAATCAGCCCCAGCATTTT